These 7 T cell receptor beta chains originate from one sample sequenced in a study of CD4 and CD8 cells across lung adenocarcinoma regions (dated by TCRdb to the late 2010s). Receptor amplification or capture employed PCR. The instrument given in TCRdb is HiSeq X Ten. The raw public data were reprocessed by TCRdb itself: fastp quality trimming at Q25, MiXCR clonotype calling, in-frame beta chains only. Rows with one shared CDR3 protein collapse into an entry with the most common genes and DNA. The sample table holds around 16,000 distinct CDR3 sequences, of which roughly 50% were seen once. Approximately 30% of the sample is held by the ten biggest clonotypes. Sequenced input: CD8+ T cells from the center of a lung tumor. This specimen's cell subset or site label, per the study, means: tumor center region. The receptors originated from a female donor with lung adenocarcinoma. The CD4 and CD8 labels of this study may be unreliable.

With regard to this clonotype: This could be a read error, since a much larger clone is one nucleotide away. This sequence joins TRBV6-1 and TRBJ1-2; the D gene is possibly TRBD1 (6 bases). This CDR3 has 15 amino acids. In germline, CDR1 is MNHNS, CDR2 SASEGT. DNA of the CDR3: TGTACCAGCAAGTCAGGGGTGAGCCGAAACTATGGCTACACCTTC. Translated: CTSKSGVSRNYGYTF.

Many counts were recorded for this clonotype. This chain links TRBV7-6 with TRBJ1-1, with 7 bases identical to TRBD1. The CDR3 contains 12 residues. After removal of 4 bases from V and 8 bases from J, the junction contained 4 bases not matched to a gene. Germline V gene lookup returns CDR1 SGHVS and CDR2 FNYEAQ. The CDR3 here is CASSSTGKEAFF. The CDR3, as DNA: TGTGCCAGCAGCTCGACAGGGAAGGAAGCTTTCTTT.

This chain connects TRBV27 to TRBJ2-1, with D possibly TRBD2 on 5 matching bases. The ends were cut back, 8 bases at V and 7 bases at J, with 21 bases in the middle. There are 15 residues in the CDR3. CDR1 is MNHEY and CDR2 is SMNVEV in the germline V gene (reference sequence). The CDR3 protein is CASALRWAGGNEQFF. CDR3 sequence (DNA): TGTGCCAGCGCACTTCGGTGGGCAGGCGGGAATGAGCAGTTCTTC.

In regard to this clonotype: The junction and the germline gene differ at one end; a read error may be behind it. CDR3 in DNA: TGTGCCAGCATTTGGGCTCAAAACACAGGTACGCAGTTTTTT. It codes for CASIWAQNTGTQFF. The chain uses TRBV6-5 and TRBJ2-3, with TRBD1 as a possible D gene (5 bases). The CDR3 sequence is 14 residues long. The V gene's germline CDR1 is MNHEY and CDR2 SVGAGI.

The CDR3 here is CASSLVRTSGSLRTDTQYF. The CDR3 coding sequence is TGTGCCAGCAGCTTAGTAAGGACTAGCGGGAGTTTGCGGACAGATACGCAGTATTTT. The V and J genes are TRBV7-2 and TRBJ2-3; 13 nucleotides align to TRBD2. Germline V gives CDR1 SGHTA, CDR2 FQGNSA. J was trimmed by 3 bases and V by 1 base; bases with no gene match: 10. The CDR3 length is 19 residues.

The rearrangement links TRBV7-6 to TRBJ2-1; D is perhaps TRBD2 (5 bases). There are 16 residues in the CDR3. CDR1 and CDR2 from the germline V gene are SGHVS and FNYEAQ. Between the trimmed V and J ends, which lost 1 base and 5 bases, there was a span of 15 bases. The CDR3 DNA sequence: TGTGCCAGCAGCTTAGGGGGTGGCGGGCTCCACAATGAGCAGTTCTTC. This sequence encodes CASSLGGGGLHNEQFF.

This clonotype was counted a few times. The V and J genes are TRBV6-2 or TRBV6-3 and TRBJ2-5; D remains ambiguous. Per the germline V gene, CDR1 is MNHEY and CDR2 is SVGEGT. The length of the CDR3 is 13 residues. Trimming stripped 6 bases from V and 5 bases from J, with 13 bases between. The CDR3 loop reads CASRRAVQETQYF. The DNA for the CDR3 is TGTGCCAGCAGACGGGCAGTTCAGGAGACCCAGTACTTC.